Only a few counts were recorded for the clone carrying this T cell receptor (beta chain). The use of a sample-barcoded 5' primer and a J-beta primer mix characterized a second PCR of roughly 7 to 12 cycles. TCRdb passed the 5' RACE reads through MiXCR, listing each CDR3 protein once. The repertoire holds about a million distinct CDR3 sequences, approximately 49% seen once, with 13% in the top ten. The data derive from a study of blood T cells in healthy people across ages. The CDR3 runs to 15 residues. V shed 6 bases, J shed 4 bases, and the junction held 7 bases outside the gene matches. Per germline, CDR1 LGHDT and CDR2 YNNKEL (reference sequence).

This receptor was obtained from a young man in good health. V is TRBV3-1 and J is TRBJ2-1; 9 bases map to TRBD2. Sequencing used blood. This CDR3 reads CASRISGGTYNEQFF. CDR3 DNA: TGTGCCAGCAGAATTAGCGGGGGAACGTACAATGAGCAGTTCTTC.